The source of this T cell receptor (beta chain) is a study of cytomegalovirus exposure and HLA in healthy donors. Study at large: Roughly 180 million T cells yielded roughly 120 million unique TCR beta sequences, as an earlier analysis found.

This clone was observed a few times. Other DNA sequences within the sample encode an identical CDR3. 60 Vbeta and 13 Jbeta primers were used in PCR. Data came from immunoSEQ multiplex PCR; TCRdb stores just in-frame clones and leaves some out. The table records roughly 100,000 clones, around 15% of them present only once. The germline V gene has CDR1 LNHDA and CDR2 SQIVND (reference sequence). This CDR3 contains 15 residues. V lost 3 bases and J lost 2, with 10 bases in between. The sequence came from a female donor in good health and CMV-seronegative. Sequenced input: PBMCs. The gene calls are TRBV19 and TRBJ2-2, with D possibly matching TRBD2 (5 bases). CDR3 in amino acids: CASSIGGLNTGELFF. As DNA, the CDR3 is TGTGCCAGTAGTATCGGAGGCCTTAACACCGGGGAGCTGTTTTTT.